The sequence of this T cell receptor (beta chain) was determined in a study of metastatic and nonmetastatic thyroid tumors. The entire patient cohort was treatment-naive prior to thyroid surgery. This clone was detected ten times or more. Its antigen is not known. In germline, CDR1 is DFQATT, CDR2 SNEGSKA (reference sequence). The CDR3 runs 14 residues. J gave up 4 bases and V 6 bases, and 8 bases lay outside the gene matches. TCRdb re-called the PCR reads through MiXCR. The sample records roughly 53,000 clones, approximately 20% being singletons. Regarding the study as a whole: It was reported that TCR beta diversity was significantly higher in malignant thyroid tumors than benign nodules, in blood and tumor.

The sequenced sample was blood. The J gene is TRBJ1-5, the V gene TRBV20-1, with TRBD1 identical over 8 bases. This receptor was taken from a female donor with papillary thyroid cancer or a benign thyroid nodule (not recorded which). Some clones in this sample may be carry-over from other donors' samples. CDR3 residues: CSASRTGQNQPQHF. The CDR3 DNA follows: TGCAGTGCCTCCCGGACAGGGCAAAATCAGCCCCAGCATTTT.